These 4 T cell receptor beta chains came from one sample sequenced in a study of STAT5B mutations in CD4+ large granular lymphocyte leukemia. Clones were read by immunoSEQ multiplex PCR, and TCRdb kept only the in-frame ones, dropping some. This sample yields more than 20,000 clones, of which 70% are seen a single time; approximately 28% belongs to the top ten. Material for sequencing was CD4+ T cells from blood buffy coats. The receptors originated from a human donor in good health.

The rearrangement links TRBV18 to TRBJ1-5, with 8 bases identical to TRBD1. This CDR3 region has 14 residues. From germline, CDR1 is KGHSH and CDR2 LQKENI. With 4 bases clipped from V and 6 bases from J, the junction kept 5 bases outside the gene matches. CDR3 coding DNA: TGTGCCAGCTCACTTCAGGGGACAGGTCAGCCCCAGCATTTT. It encodes CASSLQGTGQPQHF.

The rearrangement uses TRBV6-4 and TRBJ2-1; a possible D gene is TRBD2 (5 bases). The V gene's germline CDR1 is MRHNA and CDR2 SNTAGT. Trimming took off 6 bases at V and 6 bases at J, with 12 bases between the two ends. CDR3 size: 13 residues. The CDR3 loop reads CASSLDLSNEQFF. As DNA, the CDR3 is TGTGCCAGCAGCCTGGACTTATCCAATGAGCAGTTCTTC.

The chain employs TRBV7-2 and TRBJ2-3, with D tentatively TRBD2 (6 bases). V lost 5 bases to trimming and J lost 1 base, with 10 bases between them. Germline V CDR1 and CDR2: SGHTA, FQGNSA. The CDR3 runs 14 residues. The CDR3 bases are TGTGCCAGCAGCCGGGAGAAGGGCACAGATACGCAGTATTTT. It specifies CASSREKGTDTQYF.

Only a few counts were recorded for this clone. The chain carries TRBV28 and TRBJ2-2; 7 nucleotides match TRBD1. V lost 4 bases to trimming and J lost 3 bases; unmatched junction nucleotides: 5. From germline, CDR1 is MDHEN and CDR2 SYDVKM. The length of the CDR3 is 15 residues. The CDR3 DNA follows: TGTGCCAGCAGTTCAGTAGACAGGGACACCGGGGAGCTGTTTTTT. Protein: CASSSVDRDTGELFF.